What follows are 15 T cell receptor beta chains derived from one specimen sequenced in a study of T cells in Graves' hyperthyroidism and ophthalmopathy (dated by TCRdb to 2018 to 2020). Library preparation employed multiplex PCR. Data came from an Illumina HiSeq 2000. TCR beta CDR3 regions were amplified from RNA transcripts. For the first round of RT-PCR on the TCR CDR3, the HTBI primer set was used together with the Qiagen OneStep RT-PCR kit. TCRdb passed the public sequencing reads through fastp at Q25 and MiXCR, retaining productive beta sequences. Identical CDR3 proteins give one entry, which carries the most common genes and DNA. The sample contains about 720,000 distinct CDR3 sequences, about a sixth of them found a single time. Under 10% of the sample is held by the ten biggest clonotypes. The sequenced material came from blood. All receptors come from a man aged 18 to 29 with Graves' hyperthyroidism.

The chain combines TRBV2 with TRBJ2-2; 9 nucleotides match TRBD1. Germline V lookup: CDR1 SNHLY, CDR2 FYNNEI. CDR3 size: 17 residues. J gave up 6 bases and V 6 bases, and 14 bases lay outside the gene matches. The CDR3 bases are TGTGCCAGCAGACAATCCCGGGACAGGGTAATCCCCGGGGAGCTGTTTTTT. It is translated as CASRQSRDRVIPGELFF.

For the CDR3, the DNA is TGTGCCACCAGTTTAGGACGGAACACTGAAGCTTTCTTT. Protein product: CATSLGRNTEAFF. This chain connects TRBV24-1 to TRBJ1-1; D gene ambiguous. Germline V CDR1 and CDR2: KGHDR, SFDVKD. The CDR3 consists of 13 residues. The ends were cut back, 6 bases at V and 1 base at J, with 8 bases in the middle.

Many counts were recorded for this clonotype. CDR3 in amino acids: CASSQSGLEAFF. CDR3 nucleotide sequence: TGTGCCAGCAGCCAATCAGGGCTCGAAGCTTTCTTT. V is TRBV3-1 and J is TRBJ1-1, with TRBD1 as a possible D gene (5 bases). CDR1 and CDR2 from the germline V gene are LGHDT and YNNKEL (reference sequence). Trimming stripped 2 bases from V and 8 bases from J, with 9 bases between. The CDR3 length is 12 residues. The entire variable domain, with the rest obtained from reference TRBV3-1 and TRBJ1-1, is as follows: DTAVSQTPKYLVTQMGNDKSIKCEQNLGHDTMYWYKQDSKKFLKIMFSYNNKELIINETVPNRFSPKSPDKAHLNLHINSLELGDSAVYFCASSQSGLEAFFGQGTRLTVV.

This clonotype was seen at least ten times. The germline gene is not matched at one end of the junction; a read error may be the cause. The chain joins TRBV18 to TRBJ1-4; possible D gene TRBD1, 5 bases. CDR3 length: 16 residues. Germline CDR1 and CDR2: KGHSH and LQKENI. CDR3 bases: TGTGCCAGCTCGCCACAGCGAGGACAAACTAATGAAAAACTGTTTTTT. Protein product: CASSPQRGQTNEKLFF.

The rearrangement links TRBV20-1 to TRBJ2-3; no clear D. CDR3 length equals 12 residues. Between the trimmed V and J ends, which lost 6 bases and 6 bases, there was a span of 13 bases. Germline-derived CDR1 and CDR2 are DFQATT and SNEGSKA (reference sequence). CDR3: CSAPGLGDTQYF. The CDR3 nucleotides read TGCAGTGCCCCCGGTTTGGGGGATACGCAGTATTTT.

J is TRBJ1-1 and V is TRBV3-1; TRBD1 agrees at 7 bases. The V gene end was trimmed by 5 bases and the J gene end by 4 bases; junction bases not matched to a gene: 7. The CDR3 consists of 14 residues. CDR1 and CDR2 (germline): LGHDT, YNNKEL (reference sequence). CDR3 in DNA: TGTGCCAGCAGCTACAGGGGTAAGGGCACTGAAGCTTTCTTT. It is translated as CASSYRGKGTEAFF.

The chain carries TRBV20-1 and TRBJ1-1; D perhaps matches TRBD1 (5 bases). Germline assignment: CDR1 DFQATT and CDR2 SNEGSKA (reference sequence). Trimming took off 0 bases at V and 2 bases at J, with 13 bases between the two ends. The CDR3 is 15 residues long. Written as DNA, the CDR3 is TGCAGTGCTAGAGACATCGACAGCGGCAACACTGAAGCTTTCTTT. It specifies CSARDIDSGNTEAFF.

V usage is TRBV20-1 and J usage is TRBJ1-6, with D possibly TRBD1 on 5 matching bases. The CDR3 is 12 residues long. CDR1 is DFQATT and CDR2 is SNEGSKA in the germline V gene (reference sequence). The V end lost 5 bases, the J end lost 7 bases, and 9 bases lay between the germline ends. The CDR3 DNA follows: TGCAGTGCTGCAGGGCCCAATTCACCCCTCCACTTT. Translating gives CSAAGPNSPLHF.

This clonotype was seen at least ten times. The rearrangement uses TRBV27 and TRBJ1-1, with 9 bases lining up with TRBD1. CDR3 length equals 16 residues. Looked up from germline, CDR1 is MNHEY and CDR2 is SMNVEV (reference sequence). Germline trimming cut 5 bases from V and 3 bases from J; bases unmatched to any gene: 10. CDR3 coding DNA: TGTGCCAGCAGTCCGACGGGACAGGGCCTGCACACTGAAGCTTTCTTT. Protein product: CASSPTGQGLHTEAFF.

In this sample, this clonotype turned up many times. V usage is TRBV2 and J usage is TRBJ2-5; 9 bases map to TRBD2. This CDR3 contains 15 residues. Germline CDR1 SNHLY, CDR2 FYNNEI. Losses at the gene ends were 6 bases for V and 4 bases for J; bases not matched to a gene: 9. This chain's CDR3 is CASRRGLAGRETQYF. In nucleotides, the CDR3 is TGTGCCAGCAGGAGAGGGCTAGCGGGACGAGAGACCCAGTACTTC.

The chain is built from TRBV19 and TRBJ2-1, with a weak D call TRBD1 (5 bases). The CDR3 has 14 residues. Trimming pared 5 bases from V and 0 bases from J, leaving 8 bases between. Germline CDR1 is LNHDA and CDR2 is SQIVND (reference sequence). The CDR3 sequence is CASSYGHSYNEQFF. DNA for the CDR3: TGTGCCAGTAGTTACGGACACTCCTACAATGAGCAGTTCTTC.

This clonotype was seen repeatedly, ten times or more. V gene TRBV5-6 combines with J gene TRBJ2-7; 11 nucleotides line up with TRBD1. The CDR3 sequence is 15 residues long. With V trimmed by 0 bases and J by 4 bases, 3 bases remained unmatched. Germline loops: CDR1 SGHDT, CDR2 YYEEEE. Written as DNA, the CDR3 is TGTGCCAGCAGCTTGGGGACAGGGGGCATATACGAGCAGTACTTC. The encoded protein is CASSLGTGGIYEQYF.

This clonotype showed up many times. The rearrangement links TRBV12-3 or TRBV12-4 to TRBJ2-1, with 14 bases aligning to TRBD2. The CDR3 covers 20 residues. Trimming at V came to 5 bases and at J to 0 bases, leaving 12 bases not matched to a gene. The CDR3 coding sequence is TGTGCCAGCAGTCCAGGACTAGCGGGAGGTTTCTCCAGCTCCTACAATGAGCAGTTCTTC. Amino acids: CASSPGLAGGFSSSYNEQFF.

This clonotype was detected many times. This chain connects TRBV28 to TRBJ2-7, with TRBD2 identical over 11 bases. V shed 6 bases and J 5 bases; nucleotides not matched to a gene: 6. The CDR3 consists of 14 residues. CDR1 MDHEN and CDR2 SYDVKM come from the germline V gene. CDR3 protein: CASRQLAGEHEQYF. In nucleotides, the CDR3 is TGTGCCAGCAGGCAACTAGCGGGAGAACACGAGCAGTACTTC.

This clonotype was counted ten times or more. The chain uses TRBV7-2 and TRBJ2-3, with 12 bases fitting TRBD2. V was clipped by 4 bases and J by 2 bases; unmatched bases: 16. This CDR3 is 20 amino acids long. Germline assignment: CDR1 SGHTA and CDR2 FQGNSA. In nucleotides, the CDR3 is TGTGCCAGCAGCTCCAGACACGGACTAGCGGGGCTAAGGGACACAGATACGCAGTATTTT. This gives the protein CASSSRHGLAGLRDTDTQYF. The entire variable domain, with the rest obtained from reference TRBV7-2 and TRBJ2-3, is as follows: GAGVSQSPSNKVTEKGKDVELRCDPISGHTALYWYRQSLGQGLEFLIYFQGNSAPDKSGLPSDRFSAERTGGSVSTLTIQRTQQEDSAVYLCASSSRHGLAGLRDTDTQYFGPGTRLTVL.